The following is a TCR beta chain sequence with its context. These data come from a study of shared clonotypes between healthy human individuals. The data were produced by immunoSEQ multiplex PCR, yet TCRdb's version contains in-frame clones alone and is incomplete. The sample yields hundreds of thousands of clones, 95% to 97% seen once. The CDR3 loop spans 12 amino acids. Per germline, CDR1 GTSNPN and CDR2 SVGIG (reference sequence). The germline V and J ends were trimmed by 0 bases and 4 bases, with 7 bases remaining between them. Naivety among CD8 cells was defined by CD45RO negativity and positive CCR7 selection, thereby excluding terminally differentiated effector memory CD45RA+ cells.

The chain combines TRBV30 with TRBJ2-7; D is undetermined. Sequencing was carried out using naive CD8+ T cells sorted from blood. This sequence originates from a woman in her 30s in good health. The chain's CDR3 is CAWSVFGYEQYF. As DNA, the CDR3 is TGTGCCTGGAGTGTATTTGGTTACGAGCAGTACTTC.